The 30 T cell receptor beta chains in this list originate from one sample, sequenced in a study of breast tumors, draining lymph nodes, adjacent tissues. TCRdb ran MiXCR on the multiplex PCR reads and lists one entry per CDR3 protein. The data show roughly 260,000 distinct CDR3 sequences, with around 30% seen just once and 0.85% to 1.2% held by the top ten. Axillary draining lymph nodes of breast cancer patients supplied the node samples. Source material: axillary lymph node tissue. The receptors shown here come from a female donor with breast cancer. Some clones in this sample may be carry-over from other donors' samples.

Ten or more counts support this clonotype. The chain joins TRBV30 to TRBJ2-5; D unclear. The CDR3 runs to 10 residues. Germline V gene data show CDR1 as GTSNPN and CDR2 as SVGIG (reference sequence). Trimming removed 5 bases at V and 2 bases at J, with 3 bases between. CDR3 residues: CAWGQETQYF. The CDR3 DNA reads TGTGCCTGGGGACAAGAGACCCAGTACTTC.

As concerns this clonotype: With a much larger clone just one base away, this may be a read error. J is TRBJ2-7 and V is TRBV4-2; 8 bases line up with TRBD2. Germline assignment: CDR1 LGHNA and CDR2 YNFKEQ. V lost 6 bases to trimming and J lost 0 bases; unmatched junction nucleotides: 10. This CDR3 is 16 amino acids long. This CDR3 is CASRQSAGVSSYEQYF. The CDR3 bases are TGTGCCAGCAGACAATCAGCGGGGGTAAGCTCCTACGAGCAGTACTTC.

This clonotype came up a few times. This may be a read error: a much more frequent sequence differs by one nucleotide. The CDR3 is CSASTGVNRPQHF. Written as DNA, the CDR3 is TGCAGTGCTTCGACAGGGGTCAATCGGCCCCAGCATTTT. The rearrangement uses TRBV20-1 and TRBJ1-5, with 8 bases that match TRBD1. This CDR3 has 13 amino acids. From germline, CDR1 is DFQATT and CDR2 SNEGSKA (reference sequence).

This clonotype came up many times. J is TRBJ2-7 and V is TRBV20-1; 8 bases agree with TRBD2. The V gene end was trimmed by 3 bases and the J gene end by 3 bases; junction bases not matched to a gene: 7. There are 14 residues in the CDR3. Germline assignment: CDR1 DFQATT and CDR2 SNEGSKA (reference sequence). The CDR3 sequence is CSARPFSGNYEQYF. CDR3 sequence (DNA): TGCAGTGCTAGGCCCTTTAGCGGGAACTACGAGCAGTACTTC.

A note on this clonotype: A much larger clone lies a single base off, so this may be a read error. CDR3: CASSASLDTGELFF. CDR3 in DNA: TGTGCCAGCAGCGCCAGTTTGGACACCGGGGAGCTGTTTTTT. The V gene is TRBV7-3, the J gene TRBJ2-2; no definite D call. This CDR3 is built from 14 residues. CDR1 is SGHTA, CDR2 FQGTGA, per germline. The V end was cut by 5 bases, the J end by 3 bases, with 10 bases between.

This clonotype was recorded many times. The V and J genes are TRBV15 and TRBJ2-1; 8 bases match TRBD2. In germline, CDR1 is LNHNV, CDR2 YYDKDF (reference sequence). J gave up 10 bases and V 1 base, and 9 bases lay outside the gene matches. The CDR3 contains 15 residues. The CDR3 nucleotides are TGTGCCACCAGCAGAGTGGAGGGCGGCGGGAGGGAGCAGTTCTTC. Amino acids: CATSRVEGGGREQFF. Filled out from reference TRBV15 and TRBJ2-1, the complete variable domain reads DAMVIQNPRYQVTQFGKPVTLSCSQTLNHNVMYWYQQKSSQAPKLLFHYYDKDFNNEADTPDNFQSRRPNTSFCFLDIRSPGLGDTAMYLCATSRVEGGGREQFFGPGTRLTVL.

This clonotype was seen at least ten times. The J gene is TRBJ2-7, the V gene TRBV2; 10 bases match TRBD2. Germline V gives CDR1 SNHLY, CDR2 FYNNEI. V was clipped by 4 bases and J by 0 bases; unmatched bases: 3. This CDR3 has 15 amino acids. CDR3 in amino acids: CASSAGTSASYEQYF. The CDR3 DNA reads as TGTGCCAGCAGTGCCGGGACTAGCGCCTCCTACGAGCAGTACTTC.

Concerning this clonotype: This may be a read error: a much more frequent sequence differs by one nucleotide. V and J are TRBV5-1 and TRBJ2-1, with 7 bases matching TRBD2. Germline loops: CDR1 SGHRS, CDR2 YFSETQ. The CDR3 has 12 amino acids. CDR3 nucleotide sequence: TGCGCCAGCGGCCTGGGGGGGGATGAGCAGCTCTTC. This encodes CASGLGGDEQLF.

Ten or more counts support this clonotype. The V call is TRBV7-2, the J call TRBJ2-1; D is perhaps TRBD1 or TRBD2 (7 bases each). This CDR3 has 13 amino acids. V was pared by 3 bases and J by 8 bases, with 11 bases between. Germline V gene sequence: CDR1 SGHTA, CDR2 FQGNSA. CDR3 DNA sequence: TGTGCCAGCAGCTTGGGAGGGGGCTATGAGCAGTTCTTC. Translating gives CASSLGGGYEQFF.

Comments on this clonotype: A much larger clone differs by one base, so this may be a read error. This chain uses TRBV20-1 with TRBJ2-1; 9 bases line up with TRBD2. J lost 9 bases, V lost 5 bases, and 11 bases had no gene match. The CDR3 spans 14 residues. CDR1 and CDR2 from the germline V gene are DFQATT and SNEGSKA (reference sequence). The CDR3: CSALPGLAVIEQFF. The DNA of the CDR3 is TGCAGTGCTTTACCGGGACTAGCTGTCATTGAGCAGTTCTTC.

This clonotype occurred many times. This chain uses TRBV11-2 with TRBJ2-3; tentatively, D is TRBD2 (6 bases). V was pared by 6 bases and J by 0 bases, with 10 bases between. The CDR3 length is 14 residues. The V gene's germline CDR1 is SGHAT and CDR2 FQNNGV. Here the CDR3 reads CASRRSGSTDTQYF. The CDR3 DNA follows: TGTGCCAGCAGACGAAGCGGGAGCACAGATACGCAGTATTTT.

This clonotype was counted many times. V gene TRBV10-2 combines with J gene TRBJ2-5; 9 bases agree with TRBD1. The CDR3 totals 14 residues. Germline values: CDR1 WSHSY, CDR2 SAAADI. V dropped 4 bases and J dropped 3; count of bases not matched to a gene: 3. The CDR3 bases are TGCGCCAGCAGTGTAGGGGACAGGGAAGAGACCCAGTACTTC. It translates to CASSVGDREETQYF.

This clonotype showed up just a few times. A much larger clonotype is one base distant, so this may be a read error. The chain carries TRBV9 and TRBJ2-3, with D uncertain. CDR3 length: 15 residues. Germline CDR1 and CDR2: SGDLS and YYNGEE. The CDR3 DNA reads TGTGCCAGCAGCAACGACCTTTACTCCGGAGATACGCCGTATTTT. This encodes CASSNDLYSGDTPYF. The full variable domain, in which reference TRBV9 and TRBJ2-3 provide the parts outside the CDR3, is DSGVTQTPKHLITATGQRVTLRCSPRSGDLSVYWYQQSLDQGLQFLIQYYNGEERAKGNILERFSAQQFPDLHSELNLSSLELGDSALYFCASSNDLYSGDTPYFGPGTRLTVL.

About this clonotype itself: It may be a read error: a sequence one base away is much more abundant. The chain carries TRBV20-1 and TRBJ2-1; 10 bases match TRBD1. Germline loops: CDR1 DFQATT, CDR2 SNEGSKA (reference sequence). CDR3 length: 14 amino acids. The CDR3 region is CSARTGGSYSEQFF. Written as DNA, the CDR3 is TGCAGTGCGAGGACAGGGGGTTCCTACAGTGAGCAGTTCTTC.

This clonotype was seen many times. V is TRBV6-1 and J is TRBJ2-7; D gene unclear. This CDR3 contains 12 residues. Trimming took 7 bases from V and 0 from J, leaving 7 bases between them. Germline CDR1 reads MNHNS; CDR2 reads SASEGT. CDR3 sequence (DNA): TGTGCCAGCACTGTCGTCTCCTACGAGCAGTACTTC. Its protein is CASTVVSYEQYF.

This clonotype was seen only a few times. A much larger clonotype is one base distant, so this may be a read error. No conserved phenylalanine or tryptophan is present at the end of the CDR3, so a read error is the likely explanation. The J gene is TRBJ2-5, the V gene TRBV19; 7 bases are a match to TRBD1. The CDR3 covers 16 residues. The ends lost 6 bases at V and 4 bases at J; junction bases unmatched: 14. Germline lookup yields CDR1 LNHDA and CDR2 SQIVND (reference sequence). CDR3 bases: TGTGCCAGTAGCTCAGACAGGGATGCGGTGCGAGAGACCCAGTACTCC. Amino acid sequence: CASSSDRDAVRETQYS.

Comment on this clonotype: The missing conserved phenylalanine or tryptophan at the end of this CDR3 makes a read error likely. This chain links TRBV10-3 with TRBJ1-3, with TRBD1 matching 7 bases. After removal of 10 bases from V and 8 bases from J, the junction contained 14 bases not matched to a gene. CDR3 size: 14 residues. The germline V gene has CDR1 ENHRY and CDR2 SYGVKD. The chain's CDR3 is CATQQSGQGDTIYL. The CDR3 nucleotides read TGTGCCACCCAGCAGTCGGGGCAGGGGGACACCATATATCTT.

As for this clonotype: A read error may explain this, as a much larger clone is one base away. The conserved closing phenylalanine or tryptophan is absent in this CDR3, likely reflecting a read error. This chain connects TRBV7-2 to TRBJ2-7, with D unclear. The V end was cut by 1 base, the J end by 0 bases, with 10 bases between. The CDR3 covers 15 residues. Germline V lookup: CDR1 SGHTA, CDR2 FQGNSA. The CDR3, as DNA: TGTGCCAGCAGCTTAGGGTGGGATCGCTCCTACGAGCAGTACCTC. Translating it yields CASSLGWDRSYEQYL.

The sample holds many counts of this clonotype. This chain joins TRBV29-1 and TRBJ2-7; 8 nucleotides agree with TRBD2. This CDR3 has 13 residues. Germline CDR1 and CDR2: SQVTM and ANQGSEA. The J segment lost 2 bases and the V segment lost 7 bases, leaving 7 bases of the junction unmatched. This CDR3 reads CSASRTSTYEQYF. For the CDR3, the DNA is TGCAGCGCCTCCCGGACTAGCACCTACGAGCAGTACTTC.

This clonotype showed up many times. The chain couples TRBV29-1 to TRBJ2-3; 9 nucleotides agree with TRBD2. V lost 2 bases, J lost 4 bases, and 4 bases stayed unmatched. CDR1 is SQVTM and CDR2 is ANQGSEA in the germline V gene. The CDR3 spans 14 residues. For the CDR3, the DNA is TGCAGCGTTGAATATAGCGGGAGTGCAGATACGCAGTATTTT. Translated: CSVEYSGSADTQYF.

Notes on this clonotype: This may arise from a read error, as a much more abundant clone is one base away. CDR3 residues: CSAGVLPYGSTF. In DNA form, the CDR3 reads TGCAGTGCTGGGGTCCTCCCCTATGGCTCCACCTTC. V gene TRBV20-1 combines with J gene TRBJ1-2; D is ambiguous. This CDR3 is built from 12 residues. Germline CDR1 DFQATT, CDR2 SNEGSKA (reference sequence).

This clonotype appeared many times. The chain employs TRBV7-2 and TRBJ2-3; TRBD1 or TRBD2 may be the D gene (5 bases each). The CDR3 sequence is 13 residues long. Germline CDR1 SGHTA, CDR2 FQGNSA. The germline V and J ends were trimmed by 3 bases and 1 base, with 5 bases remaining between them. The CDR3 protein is CASSLGGTDTQYF. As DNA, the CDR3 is TGTGCCAGCAGCTTGGGGGGCACAGATACGCAGTATTTT.

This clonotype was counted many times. The DNA of the CDR3 is TGTGCCAGCAGCTTTGGGACCTTCAGACGAGATACGCAGTATTTT. Translating gives CASSFGTFRRDTQYF. The chain links TRBV13 to TRBJ2-3; the D call may be TRBD1 or TRBD2 (5 bases each). V shed 3 bases and J shed 5 bases, with 15 bases lying between them. Germline V gene sequence: CDR1 PRHDT, CDR2 FYEKMQ (reference sequence). There are 15 residues in the CDR3.

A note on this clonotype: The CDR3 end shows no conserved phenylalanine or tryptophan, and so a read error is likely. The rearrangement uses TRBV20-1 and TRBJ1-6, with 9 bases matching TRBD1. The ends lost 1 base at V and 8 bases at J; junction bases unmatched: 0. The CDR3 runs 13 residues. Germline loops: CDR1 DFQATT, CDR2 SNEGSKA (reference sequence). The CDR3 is CSARGQGDSPLHL. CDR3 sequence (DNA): TGCAGTGCTAGAGGACAGGGGGATTCACCCCTCCACCTT.

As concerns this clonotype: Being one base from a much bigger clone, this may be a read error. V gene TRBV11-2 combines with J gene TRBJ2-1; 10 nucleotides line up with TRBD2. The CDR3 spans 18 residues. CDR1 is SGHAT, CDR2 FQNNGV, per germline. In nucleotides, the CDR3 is TGTGCCGGCAGCTTAGAACCGACTAGCGGGCTGTCCTACAATGAGCAGTTCTTC. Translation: CAGSLEPTSGLSYNEQFF. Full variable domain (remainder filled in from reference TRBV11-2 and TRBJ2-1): EAGVAQSPRYKIIEKRQSVAFWCNPISGHATLYWYQQILGQGPKLLIQFQNNGVVDDSQLPKDRFSAERLKGVDSTLKIQPAKLEDSAVYLCAGSLEPTSGLSYNEQFFGPGTRLTVL.

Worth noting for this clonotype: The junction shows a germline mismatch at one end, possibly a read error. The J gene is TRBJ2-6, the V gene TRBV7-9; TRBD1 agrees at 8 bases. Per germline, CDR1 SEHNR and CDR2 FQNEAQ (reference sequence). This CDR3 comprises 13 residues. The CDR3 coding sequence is TGTGCCAGCAGCTCTACAGGGGGCAACGTCCTGACTTTC. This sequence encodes CASSSTGGNVLTF. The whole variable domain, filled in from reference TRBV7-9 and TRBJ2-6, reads DTGVSQNPRHKITKRGQNVTFRCDPISEHNRLYWYRQTLGQGPEFLTYFQNEAQLEKSRLLSDRFSAERPKGSFSTLEIQRTEQGDSAMYLCASSSTGGNVLTFGAGSRLTVL.

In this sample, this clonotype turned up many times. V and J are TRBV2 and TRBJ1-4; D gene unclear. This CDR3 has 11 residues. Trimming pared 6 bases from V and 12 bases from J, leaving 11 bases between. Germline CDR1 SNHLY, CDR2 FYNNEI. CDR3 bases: TGTGCCAGCAGCCAGACTAAAGAACTGTTTTTT. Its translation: CASSQTKELFF. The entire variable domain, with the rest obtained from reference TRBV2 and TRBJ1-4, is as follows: EPEVTQTPSHQVTQMGQEVILRCVPISNHLYFYWYRQILGQKVEFLVSFYNNEISEKSEIFDDQFSVERPDGSNFTLKIRSTKLEDSAMYFCASSQTKELFFGSGTQLSVL.

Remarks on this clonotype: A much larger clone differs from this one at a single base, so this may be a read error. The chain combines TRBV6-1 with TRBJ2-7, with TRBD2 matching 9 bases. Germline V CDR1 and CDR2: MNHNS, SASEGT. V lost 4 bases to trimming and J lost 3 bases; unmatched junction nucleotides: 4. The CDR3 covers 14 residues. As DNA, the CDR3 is TGTGCCAGCAGTGTGACTAGCGGAGACTACGAGCAGTACTTC. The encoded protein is CASSVTSGDYEQYF.

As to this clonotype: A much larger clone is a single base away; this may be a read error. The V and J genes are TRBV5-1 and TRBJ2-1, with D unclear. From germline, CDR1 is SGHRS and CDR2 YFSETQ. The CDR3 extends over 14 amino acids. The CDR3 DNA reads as TGCGCCAGCAGCTTGGACGGCTCCTACAAGGAGCAGTTCTTC. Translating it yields CASSLDGSYKEQFF.

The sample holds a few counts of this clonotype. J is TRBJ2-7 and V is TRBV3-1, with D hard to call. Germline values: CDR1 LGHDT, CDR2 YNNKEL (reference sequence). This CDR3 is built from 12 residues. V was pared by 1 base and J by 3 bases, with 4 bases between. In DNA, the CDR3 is TGTGCCAGCAGCCAAGGCTACTACGAGCAGTACTTC. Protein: CASSQGYYEQYF.